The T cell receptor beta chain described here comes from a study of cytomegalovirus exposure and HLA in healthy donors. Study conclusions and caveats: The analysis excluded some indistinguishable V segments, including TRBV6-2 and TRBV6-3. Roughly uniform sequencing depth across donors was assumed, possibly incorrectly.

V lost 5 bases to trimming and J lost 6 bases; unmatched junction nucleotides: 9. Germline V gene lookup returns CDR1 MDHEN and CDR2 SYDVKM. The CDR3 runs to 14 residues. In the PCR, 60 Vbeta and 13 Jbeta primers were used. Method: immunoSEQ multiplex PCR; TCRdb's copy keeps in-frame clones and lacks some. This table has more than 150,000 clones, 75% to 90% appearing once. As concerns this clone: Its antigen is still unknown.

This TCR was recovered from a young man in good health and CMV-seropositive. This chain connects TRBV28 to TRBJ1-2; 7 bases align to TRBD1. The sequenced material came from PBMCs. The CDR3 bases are TGTGCCAGCAGTCGCACAGGGGCAGCCCATGGCTACACCTTC. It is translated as CASSRTGAAHGYTF.